The rows below give T cell receptor beta chains drawn from one sample of a study of CD8+ T cells in alopecia areata. Here immunoSEQ multiplex PCR was the method, and the copy in TCRdb shows in-frame clones only, minus some. The sample has over 70,000 clones, approximately 66% seen once. The starting material was CD8+ T cells sorted from blood, obtained at week 24, from a patient treated with tofacitinib. The receptors were sampled from a human donor with alopecia areata. The conserved cysteine and the conserved F or W are not part of the CDR3 here.

V: TRBV5-6; J: TRBJ2-7; CDR3: ASSFRGHYEQY
V: TRBV25-1; J: TRBJ2-1; CDR3: ASSEFGRGHEQF
V: TRBV27; J: TRBJ1-1; CDR3: ASSLGGAAEAF
V: TRBV25-1; J: TRBJ2-7; CDR3: ASSDWGDRSYEQY
V: TRBV29-1; J: TRBJ2-7; CDR3: SVTRLPGNSYEQY
V: TRBV9; J: TRBJ2-1; CDR3: ASSVAGLLYNEQF
V: TRBV4-1; J: TRBJ2-5; CDR3: ASSQIVLAGEETQY
V: TRBV15; J: TRBJ2-5; CDR3: ATSIRGTLQETQY
V: TRBV4-1; J: TRBJ1-1; CDR3: ASSQEVQGGTEAF
V: TRBV7-9; J: TRBJ1-1; CDR3: ASSSPGTGTEAF
V: TRBV4-3; J: TRBJ2-3; CDR3: ASSQDLGGSGSDTQY
V: TRBV4-2; J: TRBJ1-2; CDR3: ASSQEWEGNYGYT
V: TRBV6-6; J: TRBJ2-5; CDR3: ASSLLAGGRETQY
V: TRBV5-1; J: TRBJ2-7; CDR3: ASSLAENGVSYEQY
V: TRBV5-1; J: TRBJ2-7; CDR3: ASSLDYYEQY
V: TRBV27; J: TRBJ2-1; CDR3: ASSYLAGGPSYNEQF
V: TRBV5-1; J: TRBJ2-1; CDR3: ASSFSVKEAEQF
V: TRBV29-1; J: TRBJ1-2; CDR3: SVEGQANYGYT